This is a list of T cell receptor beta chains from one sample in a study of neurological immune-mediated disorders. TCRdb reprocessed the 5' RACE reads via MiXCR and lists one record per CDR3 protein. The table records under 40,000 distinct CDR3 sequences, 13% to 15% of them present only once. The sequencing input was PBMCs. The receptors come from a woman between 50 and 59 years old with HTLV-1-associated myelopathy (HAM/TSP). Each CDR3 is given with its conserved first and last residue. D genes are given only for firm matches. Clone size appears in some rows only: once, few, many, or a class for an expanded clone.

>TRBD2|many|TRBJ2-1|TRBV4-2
CASSHVGGTSGGAVYEQFF
TGTGCCAGCAGCCATGTTGGGGGGACTAGCGGGGGGGCAGTCTATGAGCAGTTCTTC
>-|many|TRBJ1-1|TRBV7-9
CASSLALGGNTEAFF
TGTGCCAGCAGCTTAGCCCTGGGGGGAAACACTGAAGCTTTCTTT
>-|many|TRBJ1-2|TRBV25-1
CASRDGNYGYTF
TGTGCCAGCAGGGACGGCAACTATGGCTACACCTTC
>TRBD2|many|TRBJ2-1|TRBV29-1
CSVAGGPGGGNEQFF
TGCAGCGTCGCGGGGGGCCCCGGAGGGGGCAATGAGCAGTTCTTC
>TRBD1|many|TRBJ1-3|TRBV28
CASSADRAGNTIYF
TGTGCCAGCAGTGCAGACAGGGCTGGAAACACCATATATTTT
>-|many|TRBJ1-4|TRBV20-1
CSARDFRTHNEKLFF
TGCAGTGCTAGAGATTTCCGGACACATAATGAAAAACTGTTTTTT
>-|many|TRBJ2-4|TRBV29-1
CSVEGTVKNIQYF
TGCAGCGTTGAAGGGACGGTTAAAAACATTCAGTACTTC
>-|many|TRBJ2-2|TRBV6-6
CASTWGGELFF
TGTGCCAGCACCTGGGGCGGGGAGCTGTTTTTT
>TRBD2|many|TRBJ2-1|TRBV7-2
CASSSFKLAWNEQFF
TGTGCCAGCAGCTCGTTCAAACTAGCGTGGAATGAGCAGTTCTTC
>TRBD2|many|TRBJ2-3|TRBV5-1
CASSMRLAGLSTDTQYF
TGCGCCAGCAGCATGAGACTAGCGGGGCTTAGCACAGATACGCAGTATTTT
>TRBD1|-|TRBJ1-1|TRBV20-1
CSARDVSTGDTEAFF
TGCAGTGCTAGAGACGTCTCGACAGGGGACACTGAAGCTTTCTTT
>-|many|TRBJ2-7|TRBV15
CATGLRYTYEQYF
TGTGCCACCGGACTCCGGTACACCTACGAGCAGTACTTC
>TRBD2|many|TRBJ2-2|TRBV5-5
CASRSLSGGQNTGELFF
TGTGCCAGCAGATCCCTTAGCGGGGGGCAGAACACCGGGGAGCTGTTTTTT
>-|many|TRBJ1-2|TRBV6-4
CASSPERDNYGYTF
TGTGCCAGCAGCCCCGAGAGGGACAACTATGGCTACACCTTC
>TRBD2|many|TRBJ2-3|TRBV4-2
CASSHGGGGARTDTQYF
TGTGCCAGCAGCCACGGTGGCGGGGGGGCCCGCACAGATACGCAGTATTTT
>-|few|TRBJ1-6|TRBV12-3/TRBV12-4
CASTLGSNSPLHF
TGTGCCAGCACTCTCGGGAGTAATTCACCCCTCCACTTT